This T cell receptor beta chain derives from a study of technical replicates of blood from a few donors. Sequencing was performed with immunoSEQ multiplex PCR; in TCRdb, only in-frame clones are kept and a portion is missing. Of 99,000 or so clones listed, 95% are singletons. Trimming removed 0 bases at V and 1 base at J, with 11 bases between. The CDR3 has 16 residues. CDR1 and CDR2 (germline): SGDLS, YYNGEE. This TCR derives from a human donor in good health. The rearrangement uses TRBV9 and TRBJ2-1; no clear D gene. Sequencing was done on a sample of T cells isolated from PBMCs. In DNA form, the CDR3 reads TGTGCCAGCAGCGTAGGAGGCATATCTTCCTACAATGAGCAGTTCTTC. The encoded protein is CASSVGGISSYNEQFF.